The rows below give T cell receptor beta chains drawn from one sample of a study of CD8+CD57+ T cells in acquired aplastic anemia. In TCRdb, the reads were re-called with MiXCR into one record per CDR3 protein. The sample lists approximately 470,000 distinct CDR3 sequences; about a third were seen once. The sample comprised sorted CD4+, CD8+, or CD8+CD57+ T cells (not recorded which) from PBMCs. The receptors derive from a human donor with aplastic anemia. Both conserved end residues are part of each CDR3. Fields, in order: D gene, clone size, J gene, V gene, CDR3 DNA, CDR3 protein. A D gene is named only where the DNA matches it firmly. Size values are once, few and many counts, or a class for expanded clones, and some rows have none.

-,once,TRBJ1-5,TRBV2,TGTGCCGGCAGTAATAACAGGGTGGTGAATCAGCCCCAGCATTTT,CAGSNNRVVNQPQHF
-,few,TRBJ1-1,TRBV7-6,TGTGCCAGCAGCTTAGGGGCAGGGGCTAACACTGAAGCTTTCTTT,CASSLGAGANTEAFF
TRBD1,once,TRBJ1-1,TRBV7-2,TGCGCCAGCAGCCAACAGGGGAACACTGAAGCTCTCTTT,CASSQQGNTEALF
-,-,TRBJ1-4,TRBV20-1,TGCAGTGCTAGGGACAGAAATGAAAAACTGTTTTTT,CSARDRNEKLFF
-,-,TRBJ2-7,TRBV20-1,TGCAGTGCCCTGGAGTTTGCGGGCGTAAGCTCCTACGAGCAGTACTTC,CSALEFAGVSSYEQYF
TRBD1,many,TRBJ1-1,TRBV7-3,TGTGCCAGTAGCTTGACAGGGGGGAACACTGAAGCTTTCTTT,CASSLTGGNTEAFF
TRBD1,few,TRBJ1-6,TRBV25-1,TGTGCCAGCAGCCGGACAGGGGGCTATAATTCACCCCTCCACTTT,CASSRTGGYNSPLHF
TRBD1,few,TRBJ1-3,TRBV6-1,TGTGCCAGCAGATTCGACAGGGGTGGAAACACCATATATTTT,CASRFDRGGNTIYF
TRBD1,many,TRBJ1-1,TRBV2,TGTGCCAGCAGGGACAGGGGGGCTGAAGCTTTCTTT,CASRDRGAEAFF
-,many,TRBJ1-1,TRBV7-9,TGTGCCAGCAGCTTTATTCCGACTGAAGCTTTCTTT,CASSFIPTEAFF
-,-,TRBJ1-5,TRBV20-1,TGCAGTGTATCGGGGCAGAACAATCAGCCCCAGCATTTT,CSVSGQNNQPQHF
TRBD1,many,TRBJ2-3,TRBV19,TGTGCCAGTAGTAACAAACCGGGACAGGGAGCAGATACGCAGTATTTT,CASSNKPGQGADTQYF
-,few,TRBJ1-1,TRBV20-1,TGCAGTCCCCGGACCGGGAGGGACACTGAAGCTTTCTTT,CSPRTGRDTEAFF
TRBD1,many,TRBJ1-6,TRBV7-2,TGTGCCAGCAGCTCTGACAGGGATTCCCCCCTCCACTTT,CASSSDRDSPLHF
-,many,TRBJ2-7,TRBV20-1,TGCAGTGCGATCGGGACGGATTACGAGCAGTACTTC,CSAIGTDYEQYF
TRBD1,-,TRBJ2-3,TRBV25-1,TGTGCCAGCAGTGAGCCGGACAGGCTGGACACAGATACGCAGTATTTT,CASSEPDRLDTDTQYF
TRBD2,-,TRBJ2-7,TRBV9,TGTGCCAGCAGCCTGGGGGAGGGGCGCGAGCAGTACTTC,CASSLGEGREQYF
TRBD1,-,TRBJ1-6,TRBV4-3,TGCGCCAGCAAACTGACAGGGGCGGATAATTCACCCCTCCACTTT,CASKLTGADNSPLHF
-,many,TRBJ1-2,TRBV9,TGTGCCAGCACCATAGAGGCAGGGAAGCCTCCGCGGGCCTATGGCTACACCTTC,CASTIEAGKPPRAYGYTF
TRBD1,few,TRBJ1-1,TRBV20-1,TGCAGTGCTACGAGACAGGGAACAAGCCCCGAAGCTTTCTTT,CSATRQGTSPEAFF
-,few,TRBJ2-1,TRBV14,TGTGCCAGCAGCCAAGGGGGCATCACCTACAATGAGCAGTTCTTC,CASSQGGITYNEQFF
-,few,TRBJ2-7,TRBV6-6,TGTGCCAGCAGCCCTACCCGACAGTACGAGCAGTACTTC,CASSPTRQYEQYF
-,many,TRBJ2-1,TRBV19,TGTGCCAGTAGTAACCGGGCCAATGAGCAGTTCTTC,CASSNRANEQFF
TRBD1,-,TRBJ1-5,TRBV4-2,TGTGCCAGCAGTAGGGGGCCGGGTGGGCCCCAGCATTTT,CASSRGPGGPQHF
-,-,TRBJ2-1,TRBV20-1,TGCAGTGCTGAGGGGGGGGATGAGCAGTTCTTC,CSAEGGDEQFF
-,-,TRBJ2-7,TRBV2,TGTGCCAGCAGTGAAATCGGAGGACAGACCCAGGGGTACGAGCAGTACTTC,CASSEIGGQTQGYEQYF
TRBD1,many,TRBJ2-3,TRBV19,TGTGCCAGTAGGGGACAGGGGCGCGGAGGTACGCAGTATTTT,CASRGQGRGGTQYF
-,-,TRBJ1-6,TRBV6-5,TGTGCCAGCAGTTGGGACGTAATACGTAATTCACCCCTCCACTTT,CASSWDVIRNSPLHF
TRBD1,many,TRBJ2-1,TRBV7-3,TGTGCCAGCAGCACCAGGACAGGGCGGAATGAGCAGTTCTTC,CASSTRTGRNEQFF
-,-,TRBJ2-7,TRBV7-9,TGTGCCAGCAGCGGCAGCCCGAGGGACGTAGGGAGCTACGAGCAGTACTTC,CASSGSPRDVGSYEQYF
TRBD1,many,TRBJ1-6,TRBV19,TGTGCCAGTAGTATTGGGCAGGGGGGGGACCCTACAAATTCACCCCTCCACTTT,CASSIGQGGDPTNSPLHF
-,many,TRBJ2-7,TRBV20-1,TGCAGTGGAAGGGAAGTGAGAATCGGGAGCGAGCAGTACTTC,CSGREVRIGSEQYF
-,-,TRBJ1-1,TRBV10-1,TGCGCCAGCGTAGGACAGATGTTAGCTGAAGCTTTCTTT,CASVGQMLAEAFF
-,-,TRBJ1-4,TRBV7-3,TGTGCCAGCAGCTCTGGCAGAGACCCCAATGAAAAACTGTTTTTT,CASSSGRDPNEKLFF
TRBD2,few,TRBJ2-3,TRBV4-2,TGTGCCAGCAGCCAAGTAAGCCTAGCGGGGGGTGGAGATACGCAGTATTTT,CASSQVSLAGGGDTQYF
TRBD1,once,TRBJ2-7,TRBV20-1,TGCAGTGCTAGAGATATACAGGGGAGCCACGAGCAGTACTTC,CSARDIQGSHEQYF
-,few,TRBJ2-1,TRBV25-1,TGTGCCAGCAGTACCCCCCGGGGGTACAATGAGCAGTTCTTC,CASSTPRGYNEQFF
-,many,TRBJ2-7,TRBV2,TGTGCCAGCAGTGATTTCGAAATTGCGCAGTACTTC,CASSDFEIAQYF
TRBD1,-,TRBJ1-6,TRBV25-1,TGTGCCAGCAGTGGCCGGACGGACAGGGGGTTTAATTCACCCCTCCACTTT,CASSGRTDRGFNSPLHF
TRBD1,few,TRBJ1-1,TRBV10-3,TGTGCCAGCAGCCCACAGGGGTTAGGCACTGAAGCTTTCTTT,CASSPQGLGTEAFF
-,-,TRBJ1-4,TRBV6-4,TGTGCCCTTGAGGCTAGTGAAAAACTGTTTTTT,CALEASEKLFF
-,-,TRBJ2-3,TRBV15,TGTGCCACCAGCAGAGATGGGCAGAACACAGATACGCAGTATTTT,CATSRDGQNTDTQYF
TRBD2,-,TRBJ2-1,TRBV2,TGTGCCAGCAGTCATACCACTAGCGGGGTATTCTTC,CASSHTTSGVFF
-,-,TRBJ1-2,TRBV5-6,TGTGCCAGCAGCTTTGGTAACGGTGGCTACACCTTC,CASSFGNGGYTF
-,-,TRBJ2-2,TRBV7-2,TGTGCCAGCAGCTTGGACCTGTTGGGGACCGGGGAGCTGTTTTTT,CASSLDLLGTGELFF
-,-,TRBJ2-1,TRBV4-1,TGCGCCAGCAGCCAAGAACGTCCAGGAGGCAATGGGCAGTTCTTC,CASSQERPGGNGQFF
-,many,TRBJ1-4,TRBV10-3,TGTGCCATCAGTGAGTCGATGGGACTCAGTGAAAAACTGTTTTTT,CAISESMGLSEKLFF
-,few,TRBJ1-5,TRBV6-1,TGTGCCAGCAACACCCTCTTAAGTAGCAATCAGCCCCAGCATTTT,CASNTLLSSNQPQHF